This T cell receptor beta chain was captured in a study of T-cell reconstitution after alpha-beta-depleted transplantation in children. TCRbeta library construction was performed incorporating unique molecular identifiers. TCRdb analysed the PCR reads with MiXCR anew, one entry per CDR3 protein. This sample has approximately 300,000 distinct CDR3 sequences; 11% occur once, and the top ten carry about a quarter. Whole-study findings and limits: At day 60, the high TCRbeta diversity found in some patients originated from recipient T cells and thymic progenitors that had survived. By about two months after transplant, alpha-beta T cells reportedly arose from several hundred graft clones that had expanded. Once a year had passed after transplant, T-cell counts and diversity came mostly from newly produced T cells.

This clonotype was observed many times. What it binds is not known. Germline assignment: CDR1 SGHVS and CDR2 FQNEAQ. The CDR3 consists of 14 residues. The germline V and J ends were trimmed by 0 bases and 2 bases, with 8 bases remaining between them. The rearrangement links TRBV7-8 to TRBJ2-7; D is ambiguous. The specimen was peripheral blood, collected 180 days after TCRalphabeta/CD19-depleted stem cell transplant. The TCR originated in a male patient between 2 and 10 years old who had a stem cell transplant for chronic granulomatous disease, so the T cells may come from the graft donor. The CDR3 DNA reads TGTGCCAGCAGCTTAGCGGTTCGAGCCTACGAGCAGTACTTC. It translates to CASSLAVRAYEQYF.